This T cell receptor (beta chain) was documented in a study of naive and memory T cell subsets. The beta constant-region primer was an equimolar mix of two oligonucleotides covering TRBC1 and TRBC2. TCRdb re-analysed the UMI-ligation and nested PCR reads in MiXCR, keeping a single row per CDR3 protein. The sample consists of about 90,000 distinct CDR3 sequences, 5.5% to 8.5% of them appearing once. Ten or more counts support this clonotype. V lost 5 bases and J 4 bases, leaving 20 bases between the germline ends. The CDR3 length is 16 residues. Germline assignment: CDR1 SGHVS and CDR2 FNYEAQ. This chain links TRBV7-6 with TRBJ1-1; possibly TRBD1 for D (6 bases). Material for sequencing was central memory CD4+ T cells from blood. The sequence was obtained from a human donor in good health. This chain's CDR3 is CASSPKGWGGPTEAFF. CDR3 bases: TGTGCCAGCAGCCCGAAAGGTTGGGGGGGCCCCACTGAAGCTTTCTTT. Together with reference TRBV7-6 and TRBJ1-1, the CDR3 gives the full variable domain: GAGVSQSPRYKVTKRGQDVALRCDPISGHVSLYWYRQALGQGPEFLTYFNYEAQQDKSGLPNDRFSAERPEGSISTLTIQRTEQRDSAMYRCASSPKGWGGPTEAFFGQGTRLTVV.